This is a list of T cell receptor beta chains from one sample in a study of identical twins. One entry per CDR3 protein, called by TCRdb with MiXCR from the 5' RACE reads. Here the sample spans approximately 590,000 distinct CDR3 sequences, more than 9% being singletons. The same specimen was also included in a second study, on yellow fever vaccine responses in identical twins.

Material for sequencing was PBMCs. Receptor source: a woman younger than 30 in good health. Both conserved end residues are part of each CDR3. D genes are given only for firm matches. Not every row has a clone size; where given, it reads once, few, many or a size class.

cdr3_nt | cdr3_aa | v_call | clone_size | j_call | d_call
TGTGCCAGCAGCTTAGGCGGGAGGAATAGCGGGACAGATACGCAGTATTTT | CASSLGGRNSGTDTQYF | TRBV11-2 | NA | TRBJ2-3 | TRBD2
TGTGCCAGCAGTGCGGCAGGGTTGGGGAACACTGAAGCTTTCTTT | CASSAAGLGNTEAFF | TRBV12-3/TRBV12-4 | many | TRBJ1-1 | NA
TGCAGCGTTGAAGTCGAAGATCTGGATAACTATGGCTACACCTTC | CSVEVEDLDNYGYTF | TRBV29-1 | many | TRBJ1-2 | NA
TGTGCCAGCAGACCCAACGGGGGAGGCCACGAGCAGTACTTC | CASRPNGGGHEQYF | TRBV7-9 | few | TRBJ2-7 | NA
TGTGCCAGCAATTTAGCGGGACAAAAATCCTACGAGCAGTACTTC | CASNLAGQKSYEQYF | TRBV11-2 | few | TRBJ2-7 | TRBD2
TGTGCCAGCAGCCCCGGCTCGGGACAGTTCACCGGGGAGCTGTTTTTT | CASSPGSGQFTGELFF | TRBV7-9 | NA | TRBJ2-2 | TRBD1
TGTGCCAGCAGTAAGACTAGCGGGGCCTACAATGAGCAGTTCTTC | CASSKTSGAYNEQFF | TRBV6-1 | many | TRBJ2-1 | TRBD2
TGCAGCGCCAGAACAGGGTTGTCCGGGGAGCTGTTTTTT | CSARTGLSGELFF | TRBV29-1 | NA | TRBJ2-2 | NA
TGTGCCAGCAGCACTCGGGCGGGAGCTACTCCCCAGTATTTT | CASSTRAGATPQYF | TRBV7-2 | NA | TRBJ2-3 | TRBD2
TGTGCCAGCAGTTACGCTGCAGGGCATCGAGAGACCCAGTACTTC | CASSYAAGHRETQYF | TRBV6-2/TRBV6-3 | many | TRBJ2-5 | NA
TGTGCCAGCAGTTACGCACTAGCGGGTCCCAATGAGCAGTTCTTC | CASSYALAGPNEQFF | TRBV6-5 | few | TRBJ2-1 | TRBD2
TGTGCCACCAGTGATCCCTCCACTAGCGGGGAATCAGATACGCAGTATTTT | CATSDPSTSGESDTQYF | TRBV24-1 | many | TRBJ2-3 | TRBD2
TGCAGCGTTGCCCGGGACATCACCTACGAGCAGTACTTC | CSVARDITYEQYF | TRBV29-1 | NA | TRBJ2-7 | NA
TGCTGTGCTTGGAGGCCGCGGGACAACCTAGCCAAAAACATTCAGTACTTC | CCAWRPRDNLAKNIQYF | TRBV20-1 | NA | TRBJ2-4 | NA
TGTGCCAGCAGTTACCAGGTCCATAGCTCCTACGAGCAGTACTTC | CASSYQVHSSYEQYF | TRBV6-5 | few | TRBJ2-7 | NA
TGTGCCAGCAGCTTAGGAGAGGCCCTTACCACCGGGGAGCTGTTTTTT | CASSLGEALTTGELFF | TRBV7-2 | NA | TRBJ2-2 | NA
TGTGCCAGCAGCCCCCGGGCGGGGGTTCATACGCAGTATTTT | CASSPRAGVHTQYF | TRBV7-9 | few | TRBJ2-3 | TRBD2
TGTGCCAGCACCCCCCTTGGAGGGACAGGGCGGGCTTTCTTT | CASTPLGGTGRAFF | TRBV12-3/TRBV12-4 | many | TRBJ1-1 | TRBD1
TGTGCCAGCAGCTACCTTGGACAGGGGGCTCCCCTCCACTTT | CASSYLGQGAPLHF | TRBV12-3/TRBV12-4 | many | TRBJ1-6 | TRBD1
TGTGCCAGCTCACCCCCTGGGGGCAGCGCAATCACTGAAGCTTTCTTT | CASSPPGGSAITEAFF | TRBV18 | NA | TRBJ1-1 | NA
TGCAGTGCTGGCAAAGGGACTAGCGGGGGGTACGAGCAGTACTTC | CSAGKGTSGGYEQYF | TRBV20-1 | many | TRBJ2-7 | TRBD2
TGCAGCGTTGAGTGGGACCGGGACCACCCCTCGGGGGAGCAGTACTTC | CSVEWDRDHPSGEQYF | TRBV29-1 | many | TRBJ2-7 | NA
TGTGCCAGTAGCCTACCCTGGACAGGGGAAAAAGGGGAGCTGTTTTTT | CASSLPWTGEKGELFF | TRBV19 | few | TRBJ2-2 | TRBD1
TGTGCCATCAGTGTTCAGGGACAGAAGATGGGCGAGCAGTACTTC | CAISVQGQKMGEQYF | TRBV10-3 | many | TRBJ2-7 | TRBD1
TGCGCCAGCAGCTTGACCGGGACAGGCAATTCACCCCTCCACTTT | CASSLTGTGNSPLHF | TRBV5-1 | many | TRBJ1-6 | TRBD1
TGCGCCAGCAGCCAAGGGACAGGAAATGGCTACACCTTC | CASSQGTGNGYTF | TRBV5-1 | many | TRBJ1-2 | TRBD1
TGTGCCATCTTCACACCGGGACAGGGATACGATGAGCAGTTCTTC | CAIFTPGQGYDEQFF | TRBV10-3 | few | TRBJ2-1 | TRBD1
TGCAGTGCTATAAAATCGGGACTAGCAGGGGAGCAGTTCTTC | CSAIKSGLAGEQFF | TRBV20-1 | NA | TRBJ2-1 | TRBD2